Below, 9 T cell receptor beta chains from the same sample are listed, as sequenced in a study of blood T cell repertoires in COVID-19. Clones were read by immunoSEQ multiplex PCR, and TCRdb kept only the in-frame ones, dropping some. Among 150,000 or so clones listed, about 80% were seen once. Sequenced sample: peripheral blood. The receptors were sampled from a woman aged 55-75 years with acute or convalescent COVID-19.

The V gene is TRBV6-5, the J gene TRBJ1-5; D is ambiguous. CDR1 MNHEY and CDR2 SVGAGI come from the germline V gene. V was clipped by 7 bases and J by 0 bases, with 10 bases between them. CDR3 size: 14 residues. DNA of the CDR3: TGTGCCAGCATCTCATCGAGTAGCAATCAGCCCCAGCATTTT. Translating gives CASISSSSNQPQHF.

The chain combines TRBV18 with TRBJ2-1; 13 positions match TRBD2. Losses at the gene ends were 0 bases for V and 6 bases for J; bases not matched to a gene: 5. The germline gives CDR1 KGHSH, CDR2 LQKENI. CDR3 length equals 17 residues. CDR3 amino acids: CASSPPTSGRIGNEQFF. DNA for the CDR3: TGTGCCAGCTCACCACCGACTAGCGGGAGGATTGGCAATGAGCAGTTCTTC.

This clone was counted between two and nine times. The V gene is TRBV30, the J gene TRBJ1-3; TRBD1 matches at 8 bases. V lost 3 bases, J lost 0 bases, and 4 bases stayed unmatched. Germline V gene sequence: CDR1 GTSNPN, CDR2 SVGIG (reference sequence). The CDR3 extends over 15 amino acids. For the CDR3, the DNA is TGTGCCTGGAGGACAGGGGTGAGCTCTGGAAACACCATATATTTT. As protein: CAWRTGVSSGNTIYF.

The chain uses TRBV7-8 and TRBJ2-7; the D gene is possibly TRBD2 (5 bases). Looked up from germline, CDR1 is SGHVS and CDR2 is FQNEAQ. The CDR3 has 16 residues. V dropped 2 bases and J dropped 1 base, with 15 bases sitting between them. The CDR3 here is CASSLRPGSPSYEQYF. CDR3 in DNA: TGTGCCAGCAGCTTACGACCGGGATCACCTTCCTACGAGCAGTACTTC.

The chain combines TRBV2 with TRBJ1-4, with TRBD1 matching over 10 bases. The germline V gene encodes CDR1 SNHLY and CDR2 FYNNEI. The trim removed 5 bases at V and 6 bases at J, leaving 9 bases unmatched. The CDR3 is 16 residues long. The CDR3 reads CASSPGTGVGDEKLFF. DNA for the CDR3: TGTGCCAGCAGTCCCGGGACAGGGGTCGGGGATGAAAAACTGTTTTTT.

The V and J genes are TRBV27 and TRBJ1-2; 11 bases align to TRBD1. Germline assignment: CDR1 MNHEY and CDR2 SMNVEV (reference sequence). The CDR3 contains 15 residues. Trimming removed 8 bases from V and 4 bases from J; junction bases left unmatched: 9. The CDR3 loop is CASGRTGGAFYGYTF. The CDR3 DNA reads TGTGCCAGCGGGCGGACAGGGGGCGCGTTCTATGGCTACACCTTC.

The genes are TRBV7-9 and TRBJ2-7; D perhaps matches TRBD2 (5 bases). The CDR3 covers 15 residues. Per germline, CDR1 SEHNR and CDR2 FQNEAQ (reference sequence). V was trimmed by 0 bases and J by 1 base, leaving 10 bases between them. CDR3 sequence reads: CASSLAGSLSYEQYF. CDR3 bases: TGTGCCAGCAGCTTAGCGGGGAGTTTATCCTACGAGCAGTACTTC. The full variable domain, in which reference TRBV7-9 and TRBJ2-7 provide the parts outside the CDR3, is DTGVSQNPRHKITKRGQNVTFRCDPISEHNRLYWYRQTLGQGPEFLTYFQNEAQLEKSRLLSDRFSAERPKGSFSTLEIQRTEQGDSAMYLCASSLAGSLSYEQYFGPGTRLTVT.

V and J are TRBV28 and TRBJ1-5; TRBD1 is a possible D gene (6 bases). This CDR3 is built from 15 residues. CDR1 and CDR2 (germline): MDHEN, SYDVKM. V lost 5 bases and J lost 5, with 16 bases in between. The CDR3 reads CASSPAGEGYQPQHF. The CDR3 nucleotides read TGTGCCAGCAGTCCCGCAGGGGAGGGGTATCAGCCCCAGCATTTT.

The J gene is TRBJ1-3, the V gene TRBV18; 7 bases match TRBD1. The CDR3 extends over 15 amino acids. J gave up 5 bases and V 6 bases, and 10 bases lay outside the gene matches. The germline V gene encodes CDR1 KGHSH and CDR2 LQKENI. The CDR3 nucleotides read TGTGCCAGCTCTCCAGACAGGGAGGAACGAAACACCATATATTTT. Translating gives CASSPDREERNTIYF.